One sample yielded the 32 T cell receptor beta chains listed below, sequenced in a study of T cells in Graves' hyperthyroidism and ophthalmopathy. What was amplified from RNA transcripts were TCR beta CDR3 regions. With the HTBI primer set, the TCR CDR3 went through a first round of RT-PCR. TCRdb called the multiplex PCR reads again in MiXCR, with one record for every CDR3 protein. This table has 600,000 to 700,000 distinct CDR3 sequences, about 15% appearing once. What was sequenced was blood. Receptor source: a woman aged 40 to 50 with Graves' ophthalmopathy.

The sample holds a few counts of this clonotype. V gene TRBV7-2 combines with J gene TRBJ2-5; TRBD2 aligns across 7 bases. The V gene end was trimmed by 5 bases and the J gene end by 13 bases; junction bases not matched to a gene: 19. From germline, CDR1 is SGHTA and CDR2 FQGNSA. The CDR3 is 15 amino acids. CDR3: CASSPGAGGLRPAYF. CDR3 nucleotides: TGTGCCAGCAGCCCCGGAGCCGGGGGACTAAGGCCCGCGTACTTC.

V is TRBV19 and J is TRBJ2-7, with D possibly being TRBD1 or TRBD2 (5 bases each). V lost 2 bases, J lost 4 bases, and 9 bases lay in between. CDR1 LNHDA and CDR2 SQIVND come from the germline V gene (reference sequence). CDR3 length: 13 amino acids. The CDR3 DNA sequence: TGTGCCAGTAGTATAACGGGGACGTACGAGCAGTACTTC. Translation gives CASSITGTYEQYF.

This clonotype has at least ten counts. The rearrangement links TRBV6-1 to TRBJ1-1, with unresolved D. Germline values: CDR1 MNHNS, CDR2 SASEGT. The CDR3 sequence is 12 residues long. The V end lost 3 bases, the J end lost 6 bases, and 8 bases lay between the germline ends. This chain's CDR3 is CASSERVAEAFF. DNA for the CDR3: TGTGCCAGCAGTGAGAGGGTCGCTGAAGCTTTCTTT.

This clonotype was counted ten times or more. This chain connects TRBV28 to TRBJ1-2, with 7 bases aligning to TRBD1. There are 16 residues in the CDR3. V gave up 3 bases and J gave up 7 bases; unmatched junction bases: 14. Looked up from germline, CDR1 is MDHEN and CDR2 is SYDVKM. CDR3 in DNA: TGTGCCAGCAGTTTGACAACAGGGGTTATACAATCTGGCTACACCTTC. Amino acids: CASSLTTGVIQSGYTF.

At least ten counts were recorded for this clonotype. The chain carries TRBV4-1 and TRBJ2-7, with TRBD2 identical over 9 bases. V trimming: 1 base; J trimming: 3 bases; junction bases outside the gene matches: 4. Germline lookup yields CDR1 MGHRA and CDR2 YSYEKL. This CDR3 contains 15 residues. CDR3 amino acids: CASSQVPREGYEQYF. CDR3 in DNA: TGCGCCAGCAGCCAAGTTCCGCGGGAGGGCTACGAGCAGTACTTC.

This clonotype was seen many times. This rearrangement joins TRBV6-1 to TRBJ1-3; D is unresolved. The V end lost 6 bases, the J end lost 0 bases, and 9 bases lay between the germline ends. Per germline, CDR1 MNHNS and CDR2 SASEGT. CDR3 length equals 14 residues. CDR3 in amino acids: CASRAVSSGNTIYF. Written as DNA, the CDR3 is TGTGCCAGCAGGGCCGTTAGCTCTGGAAACACCATATATTTT.

This clonotype was detected ten times or more. The gene calls are TRBV29-1 and TRBJ1-2; D possibly corresponds to TRBD1 (6 bases). V was clipped by 0 bases and J by 8 bases, with 13 bases between them. The CDR3 consists of 13 residues. Germline CDR1 SQVTM, CDR2 ANQGSEA. The DNA of the CDR3 is TGCAGCGTTGAAGATCCGGGGGCCTGGGGCTACACCTTC. As protein: CSVEDPGAWGYTF.

This clonotype showed up just a few times. DNA for the CDR3: TGCGCCAGCAGCCCAACCCGGGGAGGGTACACTGAAGCTTTCTTT. The encoded protein is CASSPTRGGYTEAFF. The chain uses TRBV4-1 and TRBJ1-1; D ambiguous. Between the trimmed V and J ends, which lost 4 bases and 3 bases, there was a span of 15 bases. Germline V CDR1 and CDR2: MGHRA, YSYEKL. The CDR3 is 15 amino acids.

This clonotype was picked up many times. The V gene is TRBV28, the J gene TRBJ2-5; D gene uncertain. V was clipped by 10 bases and J by 3 bases, with 6 bases between them. The germline CDR1 and CDR2 sequences are MDHEN and SYDVKM. This CDR3 has 10 residues. The CDR3 nucleotides are TGTGCCACCAAAAAAGAGACCCAGTACTTC. Encoded protein: CATKKETQYF.

Worth noting for this clonotype: A much larger clone differs by one base, so this may be a read error. Here the CDR3 DNA reads TGTGCCTGGGACCGACAGGGGAACGCTGAAGCTTTCTTT. Translation gives CAWDRQGNAEAFF. The chain couples TRBV30 to TRBJ1-1; 8 nucleotides agree with TRBD1. The CDR3 length is 13 residues. Germline V gives CDR1 GTSNPN, CDR2 SVGIG (reference sequence).

This clonotype was observed at least ten times. CDR3 sequence (DNA): TGTGCCAGCAGTACTTTTGGGACAGGGGAAGATGAGCAGTACTTC. It yields the protein CASSTFGTGEDEQYF. The chain links TRBV6-2 or TRBV6-3 to TRBJ2-7; 10 nucleotides match TRBD1. In germline, CDR1 is MNHEY, CDR2 SVGEGT. Trimming cost V 5 bases and J 7 bases; bases outside gene matches: 11. The CDR3 covers 15 residues.

Many counts were recorded for this clonotype. V usage is TRBV6-5 and J usage is TRBJ1-1; no definite D call. V lost 0 bases and J 7 bases, leaving 15 bases between the germline ends. The CDR3 has 15 residues. Per the germline V gene, CDR1 is MNHEY and CDR2 is SVGAGI. The CDR3 here is CASSYSQTSQVEAFF. DNA for the CDR3: TGTGCCAGCAGTTACTCCCAAACCTCCCAGGTTGAAGCTTTCTTT.

The V gene is TRBV7-3, the J gene TRBJ2-1, with TRBD2 identical over 8 bases. CDR3 size: 16 residues. The germline V gene has CDR1 SGHTA and CDR2 FQGTGA. V lost 1 base and J lost 5; bases outside the gene matches: 7. CDR3 loop: CASSLSGGRSDNEQFF. The DNA of the CDR3 is TGTGCCAGCAGCTTAAGCGGCGGGAGGTCTGACAATGAGCAGTTCTTC.

The CDR3 region has the DNA TGCGCCAGCAGCGCCCGGGCCTCGGGAGAGCAGTACTTC. It yields the protein CASSARASGEQYF. The chain employs TRBV5-1 and TRBJ2-7; D is perhaps TRBD2 (5 bases). CDR3 size: 13 residues. Germline CDR1 SGHRS, CDR2 YFSETQ. V gave up 4 bases and J gave up 7 bases, with 15 bases separating them.

This clonotype was seen ten or more times. The chain recombines TRBV12-3 or TRBV12-4 with TRBJ1-1; D remains ambiguous. Trimming took 5 bases from V and 11 from J, leaving 15 bases between them. The CDR3 is 12 residues long. Here the CDR3 reads CASSLGPAKAFF. As DNA, the CDR3 is TGTGCCAGCAGTCTTGGTCCTGCGAAGGCTTTCTTT.

The table lists this clonotype with many counts. The chain links TRBV28 to TRBJ2-1, with 14 bases that match TRBD2. Germline assignment: CDR1 MDHEN and CDR2 SYDVKM. The CDR3 runs 19 residues. With 3 bases clipped from V and 3 bases from J, the junction kept 10 bases outside the gene matches. CDR3 DNA sequence: TGTGCCAGCAGTTTTCCGCTTCCGGGACTAGCGGGGGACTACAATGAGCAGTTCTTC. Protein sequence: CASSFPLPGLAGDYNEQFF.

At least ten counts were recorded for this clonotype. The gene calls are TRBV15 and TRBJ1-1; a possible D gene is TRBD1 (5 bases). Trimming took off 2 bases at V and 2 bases at J, with 6 bases between the two ends. CDR1 and CDR2 from the germline V gene are LNHNV and YYDKDF (reference sequence). The CDR3 totals 13 residues. The CDR3 reads CATSRQGNTEAFF. CDR3 nucleotide sequence: TGTGCCACCAGCAGACAGGGAAACACTGAAGCTTTCTTT.

V usage is TRBV2 and J usage is TRBJ2-7; D is unresolved. The CDR3 runs 14 residues. V was trimmed by 5 bases and J by 0 bases, leaving 11 bases between them. Germline assignment: CDR1 SNHLY and CDR2 FYNNEI. The CDR3 coding sequence is TGTGCCAGCAGTTCGGTCAGGAGCTCCTACGAGCAGTACTTC. Encoded protein: CASSSVRSSYEQYF. Using reference TRBV2 and TRBJ2-7 for the parts outside the CDR3, the full variable domain is EPEVTQTPSHQVTQMGQEVILRCVPISNHLYFYWYRQILGQKVEFLVSFYNNEISEKSEIFDDQFSVERPDGSNFTLKIRSTKLEDSAMYFCASSSVRSSYEQYFGPGTRLTVT.

This clonotype was counted a few times. The chain couples TRBV19 to TRBJ1-1; 8 nucleotides align to TRBD1. The CDR3 covers 13 residues. V was clipped by 8 bases and J by 8 bases; unmatched bases: 10. CDR1 is LNHDA and CDR2 is SQIVND in the germline V gene (reference sequence). DNA of the CDR3: TGTGCCAGTCGAGGGACAGGAGCTAGCGAAGCTTTCTTT. Protein: CASRGTGASEAFF.

This clonotype was picked up many times. The CDR3 is CASSPQEWDYGYTF. The CDR3 region has the DNA TGTGCCAGCAGTCCCCAGGAATGGGACTATGGCTACACCTTC. The chain combines TRBV12-3 or TRBV12-4 with TRBJ1-2, with D hard to call. Between the trimmed V and J ends, which lost 5 bases and 3 bases, there was a span of 13 bases. This CDR3 comprises 14 residues.

This clonotype came up many times. The rearrangement links TRBV12-3 or TRBV12-4 to TRBJ2-5; TRBD1 matches at 8 bases. The CDR3 covers 16 residues. Trimming took 2 bases from V and 4 from J; bases not matched to a gene: 9. The CDR3 DNA is TGTGCCAGCAGTTTACACGGACAGGGATTGAGAGAGACCCAGTACTTC. Amino acids: CASSLHGQGLRETQYF.

This clonotype was seen many times. This sequence joins TRBV28 and TRBJ2-4; possibly TRBD2 for D (5 bases). The V end lost 5 bases, the J end lost 0 bases, and 8 bases lay between the germline ends. The V gene's germline CDR1 is MDHEN and CDR2 SYDVKM. This CDR3 is 14 amino acids long. The CDR3 here is CASSPEVAKNIQYF. CDR3 bases: TGTGCCAGCAGTCCGGAGGTAGCCAAAAACATTCAGTACTTC.

This clonotype has ten or more counts. V usage is TRBV7-9 and J usage is TRBJ1-1; a weak D match, TRBD1 (6 bases). From germline, CDR1 is SEHNR and CDR2 FQNEAQ (reference sequence). Trimming left V 6 bases short and J 11 bases short, with 19 bases between. The CDR3 extends over 13 amino acids. This chain's CDR3 is CASRPTGAGVAFF. CDR3 nucleotide sequence: TGTGCCAGCAGACCCACGGGGGCAGGGGTTGCTTTCTTT.

The chain links TRBV12-5 to TRBJ2-7; 10 bases line up with TRBD2. Germline values: CDR1 LGHNT, CDR2 FRNRAP. This CDR3 spans 13 amino acids. The trim removed 5 bases at V and 7 bases at J, leaving 5 bases unmatched. CDR3 bases: TGTGCTAGTGGTCCGGGACTAGCGTCAGAGCAGTACTTC. Encoded protein: CASGPGLASEQYF.

This clonotype was seen more than once but under ten times. The chain couples TRBV27 to TRBJ1-1; D may be TRBD1 (6 bases). V shed 5 bases and J shed 0 bases, with 10 bases lying between them. The CDR3 is 14 amino acids. CDR1 MNHEY and CDR2 SMNVEV come from the germline V gene (reference sequence). The CDR3 DNA follows: TGTGCCAGCAGTACAAACAGGGTGAACACTGAAGCTTTCTTT. This codes for CASSTNRVNTEAFF.

The sample holds many counts of this clonotype. The chain joins TRBV27 to TRBJ1-5; D is possibly TRBD1 (6 bases). Germline V gene sequence: CDR1 MNHEY, CDR2 SMNVEV (reference sequence). This CDR3 region has 14 residues. V dropped 3 bases and J dropped 4 bases, with 10 bases sitting between them. CDR3 DNA: TGTGCCAGCAGTTTTCAGGGGCGGAATCAGCCCCAGCATTTT. Translating it yields CASSFQGRNQPQHF.

This clonotype has a count of ten or more. This rearrangement joins TRBV28 to TRBJ2-7, with 8 positions matching TRBD1. V gave up 5 bases and J gave up 6 bases; unmatched junction bases: 6. The length of the CDR3 is 13 residues. From germline, CDR1 is MDHEN and CDR2 SYDVKM. The CDR3 region is CASSTGTGGEQYF. The CDR3 DNA reads TGTGCCAGCAGTACCGGGACAGGAGGCGAGCAGTACTTC. Together with reference TRBV28 and TRBJ2-7, the CDR3 gives the full variable domain: DVKVTQSSRYLVKRTGEKVFLECVQDMDHENMFWYRQDPGLGLRLIYFSYDVKMKEKGDIPEGYSVSREKKERFSLILESASTNQTSMYLCASSTGTGGEQYFGPGTRLTVT.

On this clonotype: One end of the junction fails to match germline, which may point to a read error. V usage is TRBV10-2 and J usage is TRBJ1-5; the D gene is possibly TRBD1 (5 bases). CDR1 is WSHSY, CDR2 SAAADI, per germline. The CDR3 is 14 amino acids. The CDR3 reads CASSGWDSNQPQHF. CDR3 nucleotides: TGCGCCAGTAGTGGGTGGGACAGCAATCAGCCCCAGCATTTT.

In its sample, this clonotype was seen a few times. The rearrangement joins TRBV5-1 to TRBJ2-7; 8 bases map to TRBD1. Looked up from germline, CDR1 is SGHRS and CDR2 is YFSETQ. J lost 6 bases, V lost 6 bases, and 14 bases had no gene match. This CDR3 has 15 amino acids. This chain's CDR3 is CASTIAGTGSSEQYF. As DNA, the CDR3 is TGCGCCAGCACCATTGCCGGGACAGGCAGCTCCGAGCAGTACTTC.

This clonotype was counted at least ten times. The rearrangement links TRBV6-5 to TRBJ1-2; D perhaps matches TRBD1 (6 bases). V dropped 5 bases and J dropped 8 bases, with 21 bases sitting between them. The CDR3 has 15 residues. Germline values: CDR1 MNHEY, CDR2 SVGAGI. This CDR3 is CASSPAGAGSRGYTF. For the CDR3, the DNA is TGTGCCAGCAGTCCGGCAGGGGCTGGGTCTCGCGGCTACACCTTC.

This clonotype was counted many times. The V and J genes are TRBV5-1 and TRBJ2-5; 12 bases are a match to TRBD2. The CDR3 extends over 15 amino acids. J lost 7 bases, V lost 4 bases, and 8 bases had no gene match. Germline loops: CDR1 SGHRS, CDR2 YFSETQ. As DNA, the CDR3 is TGCGCCAGCAGCCGCGGACTAGCGGGAACAACGACCCAGTACTTC. Its translation is CASSRGLAGTTTQYF.

This clonotype was observed a handful of times. This sequence may be a read error, since a much larger clone differs from it by one base. This rearrangement joins TRBV30 to TRBJ2-5, with TRBD1 identical over 11 bases. Germline V CDR1 and CDR2: GTSNPN, SVGIG (reference sequence). V lost 5 bases, J lost 4 bases, and 3 bases stayed unmatched. This CDR3 contains 13 residues. The CDR3 protein is CAWGTGGRETQYF. The CDR3 coding sequence is TGTGCCTGGGGGACAGGGGGTCGAGAGACCCAGTACTTC.